This T cell receptor (beta chain) was identified during a study of tumor-infiltrating lymphocytes in oesophageal squamous cell carcinoma. TCRdb called the PCR reads again in MiXCR, with one record for every CDR3 protein. The sample lists some 13,000 distinct CDR3 sequences, around 55% occurring once. V trimming: 1 base; J trimming: 6 bases; junction bases outside the gene matches: 10. The CDR3 has 16 amino acids. Germline CDR1 is SGHTA and CDR2 is FQGNSA. The sample taken for sequencing was esophageal tumor tissue. The chain joins TRBV7-2 to TRBJ1-2; 8 nucleotides agree with TRBD1. The TCR comes from a female donor with esophageal squamous cell carcinoma. CDR3 in DNA: TGTGCCAGCAGCTTAGTCCCACTGACAGGGGATGATGGCTACACCTTC. This encodes CASSLVPLTGDDGYTF.